The 2 T cell receptor beta chains below come from one sample, sequenced in a study of molecular identifiers for immune sequencing clone quantification. TCRdb reprocessed the PCR reads via MiXCR and lists one record per CDR3 protein. The sample has about 12,000 distinct CDR3 sequences, around 18% seen once. Input material: naive CD8+ T cells from blood, with Jurkat cell RNA spiked in. Subset: FACS-sorted CD8+CD4-CCR7+CD45RA+ naive T cells. The origin of the receptors is a human donor in good health. Some libraries in this study had Jurkat cell RNA spiked in.

For this clonotype: This sequence may be a read error, since a much larger clone differs from it by one base. The V call is TRBV12-3 or TRBV12-4, the J call TRBJ2-3; tentatively, D is TRBD1 or TRBD2 (5 bases each). The CDR3 length is 14 residues. The CDR3 DNA sequence: TGTGCCAGCAGTTTAACACCTAGCACAGGTACGCAGTATTTT. This gives the protein CASSLTPSTGTQYF.

This clonotype was detected a few times. This clone may be a read error of a much larger clone one base away. The CDR3 carries no conserved terminal phenylalanine or tryptophan, so it likely arises from a read error. The J gene is TRBJ2-7, the V gene TRBV18, with a possible D match to TRBD1 (5 bases). This CDR3 comprises 14 residues. The germline V gene has CDR1 KGHSH and CDR2 LQKENI. Trimming pared 2 bases from V and 2 bases from J, leaving 10 bases between. This CDR3 is CASSPWGRPYEQYL. The CDR3 bases are TGTGCCAGCTCACCATGGGGCAGGCCCTACGAGCAGTACCTC.